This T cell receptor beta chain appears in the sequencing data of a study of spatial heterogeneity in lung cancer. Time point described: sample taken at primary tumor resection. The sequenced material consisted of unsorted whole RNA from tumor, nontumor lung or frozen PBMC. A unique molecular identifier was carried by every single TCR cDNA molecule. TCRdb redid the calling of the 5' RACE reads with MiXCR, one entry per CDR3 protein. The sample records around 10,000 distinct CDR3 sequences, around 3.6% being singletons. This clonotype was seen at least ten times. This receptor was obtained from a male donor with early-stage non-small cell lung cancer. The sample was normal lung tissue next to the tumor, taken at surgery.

The DNA for the CDR3 is TGCAGTGCCGCACGACAGGGCGAGCTGGGCACAGATACGCAGTATTTT. This codes for CSAARQGELGTDTQYF. The chain uses TRBV20-1 and TRBJ2-3, with TRBD1 identical over 7 bases. The CDR3 extends over 16 amino acids. Germline assignment: CDR1 DFQATT and CDR2 SNEGSKA (reference sequence). The V segment lost 6 bases and the J segment 1 base; nucleotides outside the gene matches: 13.